The sequence of this T cell receptor (beta chain) was determined in a study of shared clonotypes between healthy human individuals. V dropped 7 bases and J dropped 6 bases, with 13 bases sitting between them. The CDR3 loop spans 13 amino acids. Germline loops: CDR1 SNHLY, CDR2 FYNNEI. Those who donated, Caucasian adults without exception, all lived in Nashville, Tennessee. Regarding this clone: The antigen remains undetermined.

Study results and caveats: In having few donors, the study represented limited genetic and exposure-history diversity.

Original analysis: Without quality scores, immunoSEQ junctional reads could not be filtered like full-length reads. Profiled with immunoSEQ multiplex PCR; TCRdb holds only in-frame clones, not every one. The DNA was the basis for D and trimming; V, J and clone size are from that table. The data contain fewer than 3 million clones, 85% to 95% of them singletons. The sample taken for sequencing was naive CD4+ T cells from PBMCs. Subset given: CD45RA+ positively selected. The chain joins TRBV2 to TRBJ2-1, with D uncertain. The TCR originated in a man aged 18 to 35 in good health. Some clones in this sample may be carry-over from other donors' samples. Here the CDR3 reads CASIVVAVNEQFF. The DNA for the CDR3 is TGTGCCAGCATCGTCGTGGCGGTCAATGAGCAGTTCTTC.